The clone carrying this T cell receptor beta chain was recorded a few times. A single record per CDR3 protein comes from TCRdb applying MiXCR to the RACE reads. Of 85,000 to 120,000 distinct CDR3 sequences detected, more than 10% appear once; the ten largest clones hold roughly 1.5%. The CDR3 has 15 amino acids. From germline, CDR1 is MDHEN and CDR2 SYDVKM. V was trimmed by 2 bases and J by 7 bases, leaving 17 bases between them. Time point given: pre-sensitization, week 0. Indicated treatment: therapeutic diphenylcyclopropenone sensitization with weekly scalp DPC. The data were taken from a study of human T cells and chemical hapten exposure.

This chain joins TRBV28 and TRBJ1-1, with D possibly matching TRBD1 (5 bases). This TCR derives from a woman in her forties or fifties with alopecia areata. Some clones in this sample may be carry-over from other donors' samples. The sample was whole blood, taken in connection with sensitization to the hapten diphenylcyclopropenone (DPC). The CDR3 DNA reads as TGTGCCAGCAGTTTACATAAGATGGGGGGATTTGAAGCTTTCTTT. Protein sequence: CASSLHKMGGFEAFF. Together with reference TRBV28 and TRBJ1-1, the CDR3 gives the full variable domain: DVKVTQSSRYLVKRTGEKVFLECVQDMDHENMFWYRQDPGLGLRLIYFSYDVKMKEKGDIPEGYSVSREKKERFSLILESASTNQTSMYLCASSLHKMGGFEAFFGQGTRLTVV.